The source of this TCR beta chain is a study of post-analysis software for immune sequencing data. This clonotype was seen more than once but under ten times. Its antigen is unidentified. Findings of the study overall: TRBV5-6, TRBV5-1 and TRBV20-1 were among 4 or 5 TRBV segments more frequent in patients than controls.

The V gene lost 1 base and the J gene lost 0 bases, with 8 bases spanning the gap. This CDR3 contains 15 residues. Per germline, CDR1 KGHSH and CDR2 LQKENI. Built from TCR beta cDNA, the libraries had unique molecular identifiers in them. TCRdb processed the PCR reads anew with MiXCR; each CDR3 protein has one entry. Among about 820,000 distinct CDR3 sequences listed, approximately 50% were seen once. The TCR originated in a girl aged 5-17 years with multiple sclerosis. Input material: blood. The chain couples TRBV18 to TRBJ2-3; D unclear. The chain's CDR3 is CASSPRTVSTDTQYF. The CDR3 region has the DNA TGTGCCAGCTCACCACGGACCGTAAGCACAGATACGCAGTATTTT.